These T cell receptor beta chains were read from a single sample in a study of blood T cell repertoires in COVID-19. Data came from immunoSEQ multiplex PCR; TCRdb stores just in-frame clones and leaves some out. Here the sample spans under 150,000 clones, 65% to 85% being singletons. Sequenced material: peripheral blood. These receptors were taken from a middle-aged man with acute or convalescent COVID-19. Both conserved end residues are part of each CDR3. A D gene is named only where the DNA matches it firmly. Rows give clone size only sometimes, using once, few, many, or a class for an expanded clone.

>TRBV29-1|TRBJ2-7|TRBD1|.
CSVEDRDRGRYEQYF
TGCAGCGTTGAAGATCGGGACAGGGGGCGGTACGAGCAGTACTTC
>TRBV6-2/TRBV6-3|TRBJ2-1|TRBD2|.
CASSRTSGGSYNEQFF
TGTGCCAGCAGTCGGACTAGCGGGGGGTCCTACAATGAGCAGTTCTTC
>TRBV2|TRBJ2-3|TRBD1|.
CASSVWGQGITDTQYF
TGTGCCAGCAGTGTCTGGGGACAGGGAATTACAGATACGCAGTATTTT
>TRBV19|TRBJ1-5|.|.
CASRQILRTSQYNQPQHF
TGTGCCAGTAGGCAAATCCTTCGGACATCCCAATATAATCAGCCCCAGCATTTT
>TRBV9|TRBJ1-5|.|.
CASSVGPETNQPQHF
TGTGCCAGCAGCGTAGGGCCGGAGACTAATCAGCCCCAGCATTTT
>TRBV5-4|TRBJ1-6|.|.
CASSVGALSDLPLHF
TGTGCCAGCAGCGTAGGGGCCCTAAGTGATTTACCCCTCCACTTT
>TRBV11-2|TRBJ2-2|TRBD2|.
CASSLTSRGVNTGELFF
TGTGCCAGCAGCTTGACGTCTCGGGGGGTAAACACCGGGGAGCTGTTTTTT
>TRBV7-9|TRBJ2-7|.|.
CASSPWTGSSYEQYF
TGTGCCAGCAGCCCGTGGACGGGGAGCTCCTACGAGCAGTACTTC
>TRBV4-1|TRBJ1-5|TRBD1|.
CASSQVFFRGQSNQPQHF
TGCGCCAGCAGCCAAGTTTTTTTCAGGGGGCAGTCCAATCAGCCCCAGCATTTT
>TRBV2|TRBJ1-5|.|few
CASSELGRNQPQHF
TGTGCCAGCAGTGAACTGGGGCGCAATCAGCCCCAGCATTTT
>TRBV25-1|TRBJ1-1|.|.
CASSEPTGLQAFF
TGTGCCAGCAGTGAACCGACTGGACTCCAAGCTTTCTTT
>TRBV11-2|TRBJ2-6|TRBD1|.
CASSQPGQHSGANVLTF
TGTGCCAGCAGCCAACCGGGACAGCACTCTGGGGCCAACGTCCTGACTTTC
>TRBV4-2|TRBJ2-2|TRBD1|.
CASSSGTGTGELFF
TGTGCCAGCAGCTCCGGGACAGGTACCGGGGAGCTGTTTTTT
>TRBV29-1|TRBJ1-2|.|.
CSVAFEYGYTF
TGCAGCGTTGCCTTTGAGTATGGCTACACCTTC
>TRBV9|TRBJ2-2|.|.
CASSSGQTGELFF
TGTGCCAGCAGCTCAGGACAGACCGGGGAGCTGTTTTTT
>TRBV5-6|TRBJ1-1|TRBD1|.
CASRGWGQPYTEAFF
TGTGCCAGCAGGGGGTGGGGACAGCCTTACACTGAAGCTTTCTTT
>TRBV30|TRBJ1-2|TRBD1|.
CAWGQDRAGGYTF
TGTGCCTGGGGGCAAGACAGGGCTGGTGGCTACACCTTC
>TRBV5-1|TRBJ2-5|TRBD2|.
CASRGSAGGRETQYF
TGCGCCAGCAGGGGCTCAGCGGGGGGGCGAGAGACCCAGTACTTC
>TRBV5-1|TRBJ1-4|.|.
CASSPGGGMKEKLFF
TGCGCCAGCAGCCCGGGTGGGGGCATGAAAGAAAAACTGTTTTTT
>TRBV2|TRBJ2-2|.|.
CASSRTDTGELFF
TGTGCCAGCAGTCGGACAGACACCGGGGAGCTGTTTTTT
>TRBV28|TRBJ2-2|.|.
CASSLWRNVAGELFF
TGTGCCAGCAGTTTATGGCGCAATGTGGCCGGGGAGCTGTTTTTT
>TRBV30|TRBJ1-3|.|.
CAWAGVGNTIYF
TGTGCCTGGGCAGGGGTAGGAAACACCATATATTTT